This T cell receptor beta chain emerged from a study of beta chain features in type 1 diabetes. As concerns this clone: Its cognate antigen is unknown.

Of the isolated RNA, all was reverse transcribed, and so the sequenced material was expressed TCRB transcripts. TCRdb keeps only in-frame clones here, not all; method: immunoSEQ multiplex PCR. The sample has 160,000 or so clones, less than 9.5% seen once; the top ten hold 2% to 3%. The germline V and J ends were trimmed by 5 bases and 0 bases, with 8 bases remaining between them. The CDR3 length is 13 residues. CDR1 and CDR2 from the germline V gene are SGHTA and FQGNSA. General study findings and limits: Still unanswered here is whether HLA type influences TCRB rearrangement. When VDJ junctions were examined, type 1 diabetes patients showed fewer insertions and more deletions.

The sequence derives from a woman between 18 and 30 years old in good health. The chain carries TRBV7-2 and TRBJ2-7; maybe TRBD1 (5 bases). The sample comprised central memory CD4+ T cells from blood. CDR3 in amino acids: CASSPDSSYEQYF. For the CDR3, the DNA is TGTGCCAGCAGCCCCGACAGCTCCTACGAGCAGTACTTC.